The entry below describes one T cell receptor (beta chain). Its antigen is undetermined. These data belong to a study of CD8+CD57+ T cells in acquired aplastic anemia. Study at large: Each DNA sample taken from sorted CD4+ and CD8+ cells came to about 3 ug on average. For CD4+ cells, healthy donors had an average of about 11 million reads.

Study outcomes and limitations: Patients and controls had CD8+ Simpson's diversity values that were not significantly distinct. Roughly 30 CD8+ CDR3 sequences occurred in both the patients and the controls.

The CDR3 length is 12 residues. For CDR3 and TCR beta VDJ profiling, genomic DNA was the template used. In TCRdb, the reads were re-called with MiXCR into one record per CDR3 protein. Among 150,000 to 200,000 distinct CDR3 sequences listed, around 60% were seen once. V gene TRBV12-3 or TRBV12-4 combines with J gene TRBJ1-1; TRBD1 is a possible D gene (5 bases). This sequence originates from a human donor in good health. Sequencing input: sorted CD4+, CD8+, or CD8+CD57+ T cells (not recorded which) from PBMCs. The DNA for the CDR3 is TGTGCAACTATGAGGCAGGGTAGTTCAGCTTTCTTT. It is translated as CATMRQGSSAFF.